Below, 30 T cell receptor beta chains from the same sample are listed, as sequenced in a study of PD-L1 blockade in urothelial cancer. Libraries were prepared by immunoSEQ multiplex PCR; TCRdb keeps only in-frame clonotypes and omits some of them. The sample consists of about 39,000 clones, more than 80% of them appearing once. Time point: peripheral blood 6 weeks after treatment start. The sample in question was PBMCs, obtained around atezolizumab (anti-PD-L1) treatment. The receptors here all came from a man aged 40-50 years with urothelial cancer.

The chain has TRBV19 and TRBJ2-2, with 8 bases identical to TRBD2. The CDR3 sequence is 17 residues long. Germline trimming cut 4 bases from V and 3 bases from J; bases unmatched to any gene: 10. Germline CDR1 LNHDA, CDR2 SQIVND (reference sequence). CDR3 amino acids: CASSRQRENVDTGELFF. The CDR3 coding sequence is TGTGCCAGTAGTAGACAGCGGGAGAACGTCGACACCGGGGAGCTGTTTTTT. The full variable domain, in which reference TRBV19 and TRBJ2-2 provide the parts outside the CDR3, is DGGITQSPKYLFRKEGQNVTLSCEQNLNHDAMYWYRQDPGQGLRLIYYSQIVNDFQKGDIAEGYSVSREKKESFPLTVTSAQKNPTAFYLCASSRQRENVDTGELFFGEGSRLTVL.

The J gene is TRBJ2-1, the V gene TRBV6-5, with 11 bases fitting TRBD1. The CDR3 totals 15 residues. With 4 bases clipped from V and 3 bases from J, the junction kept 2 bases outside the gene matches. CDR1 and CDR2 (germline): MNHEY, SVGAGI. CDR3 region: CASSWDRGIYNEQFF. DNA for the CDR3: TGTGCCAGCAGTTGGGACAGGGGGATCTACAATGAGCAGTTCTTC.

The chain carries TRBV7-8 and TRBJ2-7, with a weak D call TRBD1 (6 bases). Deletions cut 4 bases from V and 2 bases from J, with 9 bases between. CDR3 length: 13 amino acids. Germline loops: CDR1 SGHVS, CDR2 FQNEAQ. This CDR3 is CASSSRTAYEQYF. CDR3 bases: TGTGCCAGCAGCTCCCGGACAGCCTACGAGCAGTACTTC.

The chain joins TRBV11-3 to TRBJ2-1; TRBD1 matches 9 bases. Germline V lookup: CDR1 SGHNT, CDR2 YENEEA. V trimming: 5 bases; J trimming: 9 bases; junction bases outside the gene matches: 14. The CDR3 consists of 16 residues. CDR3 residues: CASSIETGGPKSEQFF. The CDR3 DNA sequence: TGTGCCAGCAGCATTGAAACAGGGGGCCCAAAGAGTGAGCAGTTCTTC.

This chain uses TRBV5-8 with TRBJ1-2; D not certain. Trimming took 7 bases from V and 6 from J, leaving 13 bases between them. Germline V gene sequence: CDR1 SGHTS, CDR2 YDEGEE. The CDR3 spans 12 residues. In DNA form, the CDR3 reads TGTGCCAGCGACATCCTTGGGCATGGCTACACCTTC. The encoded protein is CASDILGHGYTF.

V is TRBV11-2 and J is TRBJ2-4; possibly TRBD1 for D (5 bases). This CDR3 is 14 amino acids long. Germline CDR1 reads SGHAT; CDR2 reads FQNNGV. Trimming shortened V by 5 bases and J by 7 bases, and 15 bases separated the two germline ends. CDR3 sequence (DNA): TGTGCCAGCAGCCCCCAGGGTACATTGAACATTCAGTACTTC. This sequence encodes CASSPQGTLNIQYF.

This clone was seen once. The J gene is TRBJ2-7, the V gene TRBV7-2, with 9 bases that match TRBD1. Germline assignment: CDR1 SGHTA and CDR2 FQGNSA. Trimming cost V 2 bases and J 4 bases; bases outside gene matches: 3. CDR3 size: 14 residues. The CDR3 DNA sequence: TGTGCCAGCAGCTTAAACAGGGGGCAGTACGAGCAGTACTTC. Its protein product is CASSLNRGQYEQYF.

The chain carries TRBV9 and TRBJ2-6; 16 bases map to TRBD2. The CDR3 contains 22 residues. The trim removed 4 bases at V and 0 bases at J, leaving 13 bases unmatched. The germline CDR1 and CDR2 sequences are SGDLS and YYNGEE. For the CDR3, the DNA is TGTGCCAGCAGCATTTATACGGGACTAGCGGGAGGGCCAAGCTCTGGGGCCAACGTCCTGACTTTC. Translating gives CASSIYTGLAGGPSSGANVLTF.

This sequence joins TRBV27 and TRBJ2-1; 11 bases are shared with TRBD2. The CDR3 contains 18 residues. V was pared by 5 bases and J by 12 bases, with 21 bases of the junction left unmatched. Looked up from germline, CDR1 is MNHEY and CDR2 is SMNVEV (reference sequence). CDR3 in amino acids: CASSPLVGLAGITMTQFF. DNA of the CDR3: TGTGCCAGCAGTCCGCTTGTTGGACTAGCGGGTATTACAATGACGCAGTTCTTC.

The V gene is TRBV11-2, the J gene TRBJ2-1; 11 bases align to TRBD2. Germline V gene data show CDR1 as SGHAT and CDR2 as FQNNGV. Trimming cost V 1 base and J 7 bases; bases outside gene matches: 9. This CDR3 has 17 residues. CDR3 nucleotides: TGTGCCAGCAGCTTAGCCTTGGGTCTAGCGGGGGGTAATGAGCAGTTCTTC. Translation: CASSLALGLAGGNEQFF. The whole variable domain, filled in from reference TRBV11-2 and TRBJ2-1, reads EAGVAQSPRYKIIEKRQSVAFWCNPISGHATLYWYQQILGQGPKLLIQFQNNGVVDDSQLPKDRFSAERLKGVDSTLKIQPAKLEDSAVYLCASSLALGLAGGNEQFFGPGTRLTVL.

This chain links TRBV6-4 with TRBJ1-1, with D possibly matching TRBD1 (5 bases). The germline V and J ends were trimmed by 1 base and 1 base, with 16 bases remaining between them. The CDR3 runs 17 residues. Germline CDR1 reads MRHNA; CDR2 reads SNTAGT. Here the CDR3 DNA reads TGTGCCAGCAGTGACTACGCGGGGCGCCGGGGGAACACTGAAGCTTTCTTT. Protein sequence: CASSDYAGRRGNTEAFF.

This chain joins TRBV7-2 and TRBJ1-2; D is unclear. The CDR3 totals 13 residues. V lost 3 bases and J 8 bases, leaving 13 bases between the germline ends. CDR1 SGHTA and CDR2 FQGNSA come from the germline V gene. CDR3 DNA: TGTGCCAGCAGCTTCCGGACTAACGGCGGCTACACCTTC. Residues: CASSFRTNGGYTF.

The chain joins TRBV18 to TRBJ2-3; 10 bases line up with TRBD2. Unmatched junction bases numbered 6, after V lost 4 bases and J lost 5 bases. This CDR3 comprises 15 residues. CDR1 and CDR2 (germline): KGHSH, LQKENI. The CDR3 loop reads CASSRSGGAGDTQYF. The CDR3 DNA sequence: TGTGCCAGCTCACGGAGCGGGGGGGCTGGAGATACGCAGTATTTT.

This clone occurred once. The DNA of the CDR3 is TGTGCCAGCAGTTTGGGGACTAACTGGCAGTTCTTC. Translating it yields CASSLGTNWQFF. V usage is TRBV28 and J usage is TRBJ2-1; 7 nucleotides agree with TRBD2. The CDR3 loop spans 12 amino acids. Looked up from germline, CDR1 is MDHEN and CDR2 is SYDVKM. Trimming cost V 3 bases and J 12 bases; bases outside gene matches: 5.

The chain is built from TRBV9 and TRBJ2-2; tentative D call: TRBD2 (5 bases). Germline V gene data show CDR1 as SGDLS and CDR2 as YYNGEE. This CDR3 region has 15 residues. V was pared by 4 bases and J by 4 bases, with 14 bases between. The CDR3 DNA is TGTGCCAGCAGCCCGCGCCAGGCGGGCACCGGGGAGCTGTTTTTT. The encoded protein is CASSPRQAGTGELFF. Variable domain in full (rest from reference TRBV9 and TRBJ2-2): DSGVTQTPKHLITATGQRVTLRCSPRSGDLSVYWYQQSLDQGLQFLIQYYNGEERAKGNILERFSAQQFPDLHSELNLSSLELGDSALYFCASSPRQAGTGELFFGEGSRLTVL.

This chain connects TRBV6-4 to TRBJ2-3, with 11 bases lining up with TRBD2. This CDR3 has 14 amino acids. V lost 2 bases to trimming and J lost 5 bases; unmatched junction nucleotides: 0. The germline V gene encodes CDR1 MRHNA and CDR2 SNTAGT. CDR3 protein: CASSDGLAGDTQYF. The CDR3 nucleotides read TGTGCCAGCAGTGACGGACTAGCGGGAGATACGCAGTATTTT.

The chain uses TRBV5-4 and TRBJ2-1; D call uncertain. The CDR3 runs 13 residues. The V and J ends lost 4 bases and 1 base respectively, with 6 bases between them. Germline-derived CDR1 and CDR2 are SGHNT and YYREEE (reference sequence). The CDR3 sequence is CASSPESYNEQFF. CDR3 nucleotide sequence: TGTGCCAGCAGCCCCGAGTCCTACAATGAGCAGTTCTTC.

The J gene is TRBJ2-3, the V gene TRBV5-1, with a possible D match to TRBD1 (5 bases). Trimming stripped 0 bases from V and 4 bases from J, with 9 bases between. This CDR3 contains 14 residues. Germline V gives CDR1 SGHRS, CDR2 YFSETQ. DNA for the CDR3: TGCGCCAGCAGCTTGGAGGGGCCCCCAGATACGCAGTATTTT. It specifies CASSLEGPPDTQYF.

V is TRBV11-2 and J is TRBJ1-5; no firm D call. V dropped 1 base and J dropped 10 bases, with 11 bases sitting between them. Germline lookup yields CDR1 SGHAT and CDR2 FQNNGV. This CDR3 is built from 13 residues. The CDR3 protein is CASSLGWPQPQHF. As DNA, the CDR3 is TGTGCCAGCAGCTTAGGGTGGCCCCAACCCCAGCATTTT.

J is TRBJ1-5 and V is TRBV30; 7 bases fit TRBD1. There are 12 residues in the CDR3. Unmatched junction bases numbered 0, after V lost 5 bases and J lost 2 bases. Germline V CDR1 and CDR2: GTSNPN, SVGIG (reference sequence). The chain's CDR3 is CAWGQGNQPQHF. Here the CDR3 DNA reads TGTGCCTGGGGACAGGGCAATCAGCCCCAGCATTTT.

The count of this clone is one. The chain links TRBV2 to TRBJ1-1; maybe TRBD1 (6 bases). The CDR3 contains 13 residues. The ends were cut back, 7 bases at V and 7 bases at J, with 16 bases in the middle. The V gene's germline CDR1 is SNHLY and CDR2 FYNNEI. Here the CDR3 DNA reads TGTGCCAGCATGTCAGGACAGACAAATGAAGCTTTCTTT. Encoded protein: CASMSGQTNEAFF.

CDR3 protein: CASHHRAWGTEAFF. CDR3 bases: TGTGCCAGCCACCACAGGGCGTGGGGCACTGAAGCTTTCTTT. This chain joins TRBV19 and TRBJ1-1; maybe TRBD1 (6 bases). Germline CDR1 LNHDA, CDR2 SQIVND (reference sequence). CDR3 size: 14 residues. Trimming removed 9 bases from V and 4 bases from J, with 18 bases in between.

The chain recombines TRBV30 with TRBJ2-3, with D possibly TRBD2 on 6 matching bases. V was pared by 0 bases and J by 4 bases, with 11 bases between. From germline, CDR1 is GTSNPN and CDR2 SVGIG (reference sequence). The CDR3 spans 14 residues. The CDR3 nucleotides are TGTGCCTGGAGTGTCGGGGGAGCGGCAGATACGCAGTATTTT. It encodes CAWSVGGAADTQYF.

This clone was counted only a few times. V gene TRBV7-2 combines with J gene TRBJ2-1; D is unresolved. Per the germline V gene, CDR1 is SGHTA and CDR2 is FQGNSA. The ends were cut back, 8 bases at V and 4 bases at J, with 15 bases in the middle. The CDR3 totals 14 residues. CDR3: CASDLDRKYNEQFF. DNA for the CDR3: TGTGCCAGCGACCTAGACCGAAAGTACAATGAGCAGTTCTTC. The full variable domain, its missing parts supplied by reference TRBV7-2 and TRBJ2-1, is GAGVSQSPSNKVTEKGKDVELRCDPISGHTALYWYRQSLGQGLEFLIYFQGNSAPDKSGLPSDRFSAERTGGSVSTLTIQRTQQEDSAVYLCASDLDRKYNEQFFGPGTRLTVL.

The chain employs TRBV4-1 and TRBJ2-3, with D uncertain. The CDR3 runs to 14 residues. Per germline, CDR1 MGHRA and CDR2 YSYEKL. Trimming pared 1 base from V and 4 bases from J, leaving 9 bases between. CDR3 in amino acids: CASSQGGAPDTQYF. The CDR3 DNA sequence: TGCGCCAGCAGCCAAGGAGGAGCGCCAGATACGCAGTATTTT.

The chain recombines TRBV19 with TRBJ2-7, with TRBD1 as a possible D gene (6 bases). With 5 bases removed from V and 4 bases from J, the gap between germline ends came to 12 bases. CDR1 and CDR2 from the germline V gene are LNHDA and SQIVND (reference sequence). This CDR3 has 13 amino acids. The CDR3 spells CASSPGQQYEQYF. DNA for the CDR3: TGTGCCAGTAGTCCCGGACAGCAATACGAGCAGTACTTC.

V is TRBV6-1 and J is TRBJ2-5, with a tentative D call TRBD1 (6 bases). V lost 3 bases and J lost 5, with 16 bases in between. Germline CDR1 MNHNS, CDR2 SASEGT. The CDR3 covers 15 residues. CDR3 DNA sequence: TGTGCCAGCAGTGACTGGACCAGGGGATTGGAGACCCAGTACTTC. This translates into CASSDWTRGLETQYF.

The rearrangement links TRBV11-2 to TRBJ2-5, with 7 bases that match TRBD1. Germline CDR1 SGHAT, CDR2 FQNNGV. There are 15 residues in the CDR3. V gave up 8 bases and J gave up 2 bases; unmatched junction bases: 11. The CDR3 DNA is TGTGCCAGCGGTCTTCCTACAGGGGCTCAAGAGACCCAGTACTTC. Protein product: CASGLPTGAQETQYF.

This chain connects TRBV28 to TRBJ2-3; D gene ambiguous. Germline-derived CDR1 and CDR2 are MDHEN and SYDVKM. This CDR3 is 12 amino acids long. Trimming pared 7 bases from V and 6 bases from J, leaving 11 bases between. The CDR3 DNA follows: TGTGCCAGCACGACTGGCCTTGATACGCAGTATTTT. Amino acid sequence: CASTTGLDTQYF.

This clone has a handful of counts. This chain uses TRBV13 with TRBJ2-2; no firm D call. CDR1 PRHDT and CDR2 FYEKMQ come from the germline V gene (reference sequence). The V end was cut by 1 base, the J end by 6 bases, with 3 bases between. The length of the CDR3 is 12 residues. The DNA of the CDR3 is TGTGCCAGCAGCTTAGTAGCCGGGGAGCTGTTTTTT. It translates to CASSLVAGELFF.